Listed below are T cell receptor beta chains from one sample, sequenced in a study of persistence of HIV-infected CD4 T cells. No antigen is known for these receptors. TCRdb's copy holds only in-frame clones and misses some; the assay was immunoSEQ multiplex PCR. Counted here are 45,000 to 55,000 clones, 70% to 80% occurring once; the ten biggest clones make up about 3%. This material consisted of CD4+ T cells sorted from PBMCs after roughly 19-hour stimulation, taken from a patient who received antiretroviral therapy. These receptors all stem from an adult man with HIV who was CMV-seropositive. Both conserved end residues are part of each CDR3. The order of the fields is V gene, clone size, J gene, D gene, CDR3 protein, CDR3 DNA. A D gene is named only where the DNA matches it firmly. A row's size may be missing; if present it is once, few, many or a size class.

>TRBV4-1|-|TRBJ2-1|TRBD2
CASSQAETSGGANEQFF
TGCGCCAGCAGCCAGGCCGAGACTAGCGGAGGGGCCAATGAGCAGTTCTTC
>TRBV5-1|-|TRBJ1-2|TRBD1
CASSRDRGSKAGYTF
TGCGCCAGCAGCCGGGACAGGGGAAGTAAGGCTGGCTACACCTTC
>TRBV25-1|-|TRBJ1-3|-
CASSEYGGFGGNTIYF
TGTGCCAGCAGTGAATATGGGGGGTTTGGAGGAAACACCATATATTTT
>TRBV7-8|-|TRBJ1-5|-
CASSLLLGNQPQHF
TGTGCCAGCAGCTTATTGTTAGGCAATCAGCCCCAGCATTTT
>TRBV7-9|-|TRBJ1-2|-
CASSLGANYGYTF
TGTGCCAGCAGCCTCGGAGCTAACTATGGCTACACCTTC
>TRBV18|-|TRBJ2-4|TRBD1
CASSPRDRSNIQYF
TGTGCCAGCTCACCTCGGGACAGGTCAAACATTCAGTACTTC
>TRBV28|-|TRBJ1-3|-
CASSLWGTGNTIYF
TGTGCCAGCAGTTTATGGGGAACTGGAAACACCATATATTTT
>TRBV9|-|TRBJ2-1|-
CASSVAPDSYNEQFF
TGTGCCAGCAGCGTAGCCCCCGACTCCTACAATGAGCAGTTCTTC
>TRBV29-1|-|TRBJ1-2|-
CSSGESSVGYTF
TGCAGCTCCGGAGAGTCGAGCGTTGGCTACACCTTC
>TRBV5-1|-|TRBJ1-6|TRBD1
CASSLGQGPPLHF
TGCGCCAGCAGCTTAGGACAGGGCCCACCCCTCCACTTT
>TRBV14|few|TRBJ2-7|-
CASSQVGGAFYEQYF
TGTGCCAGCAGCCAAGTAGGGGGGGCTTTCTACGAGCAGTACTTC
>TRBV6-5|-|TRBJ2-7|-
CASRSSYEQYF
TGTGCCAGCAGGTCCAGCTACGAGCAGTACTTC
>TRBV9|-|TRBJ2-7|-
CASSADPRDLQYF
TGTGCCAGCAGCGCCGACCCCCGGGACTTGCAGTACTTC
>TRBV19|-|TRBJ1-5|-
CASSLGQGTYQPQHF
TGTGCCAGTAGTTTAGGGCAGGGGACTTATCAGCCCCAGCATTTT
>TRBV6-5|once|TRBJ2-7|TRBD1
CASGRGGQYYEQYF
TGTGCCAGCGGACGAGGGGGACAGTACTACGAGCAGTACTTC
>TRBV6-5|-|TRBJ2-2|-
CASNWVKTGELFF
TGTGCCAGCAACTGGGTTAAAACCGGGGAGCTGTTTTTT
>TRBV19|-|TRBJ1-5|-
CASSIPGGPQHF
TGTGCCAGTAGTATCCCGGGTGGGCCCCAGCATTTT
>TRBV19|-|TRBJ1-1|TRBD1
CASIRTGKNTEAFF
TGTGCCAGTATCAGGACAGGAAAGAACACTGAAGCTTTCTTT
>TRBV29-1|-|TRBJ2-4|-
CSVESPVLSGIQYF
TGCAGCGTTGAGTCCCCAGTACTCTCCGGGATTCAGTACTTC
>TRBV6-5|-|TRBJ1-3|-
CASSQSEHSGNTIYF
TGTGCCAGCAGTCAGAGCGAGCACTCTGGAAACACCATATATTTT
>TRBV24-1|-|TRBJ2-5|TRBD2
CATSDQRGGLETQYF
TGTGCCACCAGTGATCAACGGGGGGGCCTGGAGACCCAGTACTTC
>TRBV13|-|TRBJ2-7|TRBD1
CASSFRDRVPYEQYF
TGTGCCAGCAGCTTCCGGGACAGGGTTCCGTACGAGCAGTACTTC
>TRBV6-5|-|TRBJ2-5|-
CASSYWGNQETQYF
TGTGCCAGCAGTTACTGGGGGAACCAAGAGACCCAGTACTTC
>TRBV18|-|TRBJ2-3|-
CASSPSTDTQYF
TGTGCCAGCTCACCTTCTACAGATACGCAGTATTTT
>TRBV7-9|-|TRBJ1-1|-
CASSQAGNAFF
TGTGCCAGCAGCCAGGCCGGGAACGCTTTCTTT
>TRBV5-1|-|TRBJ2-1|TRBD2
CASSPGLAGDVQFF
TGCGCCAGCAGCCCGGGACTAGCGGGCGACGTACAGTTCTTC
>TRBV6-2/TRBV6-3|-|TRBJ1-1|-
CASSSPRATEAFF
TGTGCCAGCAGTTCCCCGAGGGCCACTGAAGCTTTCTTT
>TRBV4-2|-|TRBJ1-1|TRBD1
CASSPRQGGGNTEAFF
TGTGCCAGCAGCCCTAGACAGGGGGGAGGTAACACTGAAGCTTTCTTT
>TRBV20-1|-|TRBJ1-2|-
CSQRRGNGYTF
TGCAGTCAAAGGCGGGGAAATGGCTACACCTTC
>TRBV6-2/TRBV6-3|-|TRBJ2-7|-
CASSYETGRPNYEQYF
TGTGCCAGCAGTTACGAAACAGGACGGCCGAACTACGAGCAGTACTTC
>TRBV19|-|TRBJ1-5|-
CASGRGADSNQPQHF
TGTGCCTCCGGGAGGGGAGCGGATAGCAATCAGCCCCAGCATTTT
>TRBV18|-|TRBJ2-7|TRBD1
CASSPPRGQGKDEQYF
TGTGCCAGCTCACCACCCCGGGGACAGGGGAAGGACGAGCAGTACTTC
>TRBV11-3|-|TRBJ2-3|-
CASSSGNRISTDTQYF
TGTGCCAGCAGCTCCGGGAACAGGATTAGCACAGATACGCAGTATTTT
>TRBV19|-|TRBJ1-6|-
CASSPGSPGALHF
TGTGCCAGTAGTCCCGGGTCCCCCGGGGCCCTCCACTTT
>TRBV5-1|-|TRBJ1-1|-
CASSLAAGGSTEAFF
TGCGCCAGCAGCTTGGCCGCCGGGGGGTCGACTGAAGCTTTCTTT
>TRBV14|-|TRBJ2-7|-
CASSPLGSGAYEQYF
TGTGCCAGCAGCCCATTGGGTAGCGGTGCCTACGAGCAGTACTTC
>TRBV4-2|-|TRBJ2-7|-
CASSLDGTYEQYF
TGTGCCAGCAGCCTGGACGGGACCTACGAGCAGTACTTC
>TRBV25-1|-|TRBJ1-5|TRBD1
CASRTGGQPQHF
TGTGCCAGCAGGACAGGGGGTCAGCCCCAGCATTTT
>TRBV7-8|-|TRBJ1-5|TRBD1
CASSLRPGTGEGQPQHF
TGTGCCAGCAGCTTAAGACCCGGGACAGGGGAGGGACAGCCCCAGCATTTT
>TRBV4-1|few|TRBJ2-3|-
CASSQDRGNTQYF
TGCGCCAGCAGCCAAGATCGGGGAAATACGCAGTATTTT
>TRBV19|-|TRBJ2-7|-
CASSQGTPYEQYF
TGTGCCAGCTCGCAGGGGACGCCCTACGAGCAGTACTTC
>TRBV6-2/TRBV6-3|few|TRBJ1-2|-
CASSNRQLGYTF
TGTGCCAGCAGTAACAGACAGCTCGGCTACACCTTC
>TRBV5-1|once|TRBJ1-4|TRBD1
CASKDREGFNEKLFF
TGCGCCAGCAAGGACAGGGAAGGATTTAATGAAAAACTGTTTTTT
>TRBV2|-|TRBJ1-1|-
CASSYELSSEAFF
TGTGCCAGCAGTTATGAGCTATCTTCTGAAGCTTTCTTT
>TRBV20-1|-|TRBJ1-2|-
CSASSQTNYGYTF
TGCAGTGCTAGTAGTCAGACCAACTATGGCTACACCTTC
>TRBV6-5|-|TRBJ1-2|-
CASTSPGGENTF
TGTGCCAGCACTTCCCCCGGTGGCGAAAACACCTTC
>TRBV7-2|-|TRBJ2-5|-
CASSLGPEREETQYF
TGTGCCAGCAGCTTAGGGCCGGAGCGTGAAGAGACCCAGTACTTC